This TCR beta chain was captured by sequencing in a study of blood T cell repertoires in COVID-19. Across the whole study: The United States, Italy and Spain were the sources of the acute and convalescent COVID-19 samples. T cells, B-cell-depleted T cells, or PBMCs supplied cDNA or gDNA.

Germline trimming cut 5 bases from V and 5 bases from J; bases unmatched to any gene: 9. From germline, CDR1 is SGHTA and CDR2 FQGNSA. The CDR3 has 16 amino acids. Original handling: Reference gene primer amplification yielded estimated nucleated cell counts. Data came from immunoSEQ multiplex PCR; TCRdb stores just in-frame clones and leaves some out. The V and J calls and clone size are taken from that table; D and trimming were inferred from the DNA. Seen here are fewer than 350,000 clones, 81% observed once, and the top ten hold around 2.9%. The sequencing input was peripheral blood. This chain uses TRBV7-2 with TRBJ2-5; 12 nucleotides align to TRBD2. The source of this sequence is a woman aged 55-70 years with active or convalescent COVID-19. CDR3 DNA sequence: TGTGCCAGCAGCCCACGGGCTAGCGGGGGGGTTGAGACCCAGTACTTC. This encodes CASSPRASGGVETQYF.